Below, one T cell receptor (beta chain) is given with its context. Its antigen is currently not known. Base qualities are not provided; no much larger clone lies one nucleotide away. The junction carries 8 bases between V and J, which are trimmed by 0 bases and 3 bases respectively. CDR3 length: 15 amino acids, cysteine to phenylalanine. The retained sequence is limited to the CDR3, 45 bases, with the frame set at the first base. Via the germline V gene, CDR1 is KGHDR and CDR2 SFDVKD. The sample comes from a study of response to subunit inactivated influenza vaccine (dated by TCRdb to between 2017 and 2018). About the investigation overall: Deep quantitative profiling of the T cell receptor repertoire was used in the study to follow responses to a trivalent subunit inactivated influenza vaccine.

The study at large found these results: The authors proposed that each seasonal influenza vaccination may bring in only a limited number of new T cells.

Library preparation used RT-PCR. Sequencing took place on an Illumina HiSeq 2500. The raw public data were reprocessed by TCRdb itself: fastp quality trimming at Q25, MiXCR clonotype calling, in-frame beta chains only. CDR3 protein sequences are deduplicated, and each keeps its most common genes and DNA. For this sample the table gives over 650,000 distinct CDR3 sequences, of which about a fifth were detected only once. Approximately 11% of the sample comes from the top ten. This receptor was identified in a man in his fifties or sixties who received an inactivated influenza vaccine. Donor details come from another sample of the same person, matched by shared clones. The V and J genes are TRBV24-1 and TRBJ2-1, with the identity of the D gene unclear. The starting material was PBMCs from blood, obtained 5 to 6 days after vaccination. The encoded CDR3 is CATSDLGQNYNEQFF. At the DNA level, the sequence is TGTGCCACCAGTGATTTGGGGCAGAACTACAATGAGCAGTTCTTC.